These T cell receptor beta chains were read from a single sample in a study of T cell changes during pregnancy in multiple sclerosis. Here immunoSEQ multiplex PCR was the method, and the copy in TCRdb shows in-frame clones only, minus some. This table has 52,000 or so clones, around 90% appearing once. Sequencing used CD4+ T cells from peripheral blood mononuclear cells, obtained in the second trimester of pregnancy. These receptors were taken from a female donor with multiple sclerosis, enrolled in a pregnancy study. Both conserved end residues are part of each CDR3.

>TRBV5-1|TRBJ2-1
CASSLLALAGLNEQFF
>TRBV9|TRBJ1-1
CASSVAGHTEAFF
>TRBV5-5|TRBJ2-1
CASSAGQGWPNEQFF
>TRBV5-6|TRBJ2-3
CASSPGLAPQDTQYF
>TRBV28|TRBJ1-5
CASSKNRGNQPQHF
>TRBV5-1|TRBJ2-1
CASSAAPAGDGRFF
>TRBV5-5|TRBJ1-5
CASSRGFQNQPQHF
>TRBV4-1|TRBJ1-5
CASSFRPGQGAPGQNQPQHF
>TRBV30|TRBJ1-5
CAWSTGQGSNQPQHF
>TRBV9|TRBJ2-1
CASSKGLAGASSYNEQFF
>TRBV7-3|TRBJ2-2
CASSPGLPNTGELFF
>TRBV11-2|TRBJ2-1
CASQTSQSNEQFF